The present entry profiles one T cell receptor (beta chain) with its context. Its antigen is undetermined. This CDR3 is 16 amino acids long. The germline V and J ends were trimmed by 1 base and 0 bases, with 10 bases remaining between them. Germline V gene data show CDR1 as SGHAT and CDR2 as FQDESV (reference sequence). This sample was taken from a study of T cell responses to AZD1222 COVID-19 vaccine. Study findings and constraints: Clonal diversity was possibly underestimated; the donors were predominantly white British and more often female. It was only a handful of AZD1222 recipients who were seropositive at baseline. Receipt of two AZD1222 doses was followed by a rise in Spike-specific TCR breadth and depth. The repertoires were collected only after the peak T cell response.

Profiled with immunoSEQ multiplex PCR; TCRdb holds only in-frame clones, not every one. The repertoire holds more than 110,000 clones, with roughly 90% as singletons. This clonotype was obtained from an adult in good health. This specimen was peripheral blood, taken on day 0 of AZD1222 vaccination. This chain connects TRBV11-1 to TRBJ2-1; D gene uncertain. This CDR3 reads CASSLGPMSSYNEQFF. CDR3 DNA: TGTGCCAGCAGCTTAGGGCCCATGAGCTCCTACAATGAGCAGTTCTTC.